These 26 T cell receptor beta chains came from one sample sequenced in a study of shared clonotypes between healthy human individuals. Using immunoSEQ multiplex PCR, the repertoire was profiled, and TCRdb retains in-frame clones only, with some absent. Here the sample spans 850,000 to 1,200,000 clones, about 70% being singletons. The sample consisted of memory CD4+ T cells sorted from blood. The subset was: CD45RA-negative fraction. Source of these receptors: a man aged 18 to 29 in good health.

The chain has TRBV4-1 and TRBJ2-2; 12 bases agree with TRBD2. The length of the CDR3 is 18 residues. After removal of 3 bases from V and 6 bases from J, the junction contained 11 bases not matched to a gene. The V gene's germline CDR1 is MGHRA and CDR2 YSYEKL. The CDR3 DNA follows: TGCGCCAGCAGCCAGGGACTAGCGGGCCCAAGGTCCCCCGGGGAGCTGTTTTTT. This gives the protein CASSQGLAGPRSPGELFF.

The CDR3 region has the DNA TGTGCCAGCGGGACGGGAGCCTCCTCCTACGAGCAGTACTTC. Translation: CASGTGASSYEQYF. The chain joins TRBV6-1 to TRBJ2-7, with a possible D match to TRBD2 (6 bases). V shed 8 bases and J shed 0 bases, with 14 bases lying between them. The CDR3 has 14 amino acids. Germline-derived CDR1 and CDR2 are MNHNS and SASEGT.

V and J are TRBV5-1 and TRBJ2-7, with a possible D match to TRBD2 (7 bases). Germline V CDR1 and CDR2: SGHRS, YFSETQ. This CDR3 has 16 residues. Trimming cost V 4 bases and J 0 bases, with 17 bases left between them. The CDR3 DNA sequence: TGCGCCAGCAGCGCCTCCTCGGGGGGCCTCTCCTACGAGCAGTACTTC. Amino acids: CASSASSGGLSYEQYF.

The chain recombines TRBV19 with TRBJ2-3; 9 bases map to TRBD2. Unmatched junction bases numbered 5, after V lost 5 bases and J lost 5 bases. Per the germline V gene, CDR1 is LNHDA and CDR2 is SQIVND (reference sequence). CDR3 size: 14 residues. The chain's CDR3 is CASSLAGEGDTQYF. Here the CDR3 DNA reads TGTGCCAGTAGTTTAGCGGGAGAGGGAGATACGCAGTATTTT. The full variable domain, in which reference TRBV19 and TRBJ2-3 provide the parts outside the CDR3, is DGGITQSPKYLFRKEGQNVTLSCEQNLNHDAMYWYRQDPGQGLRLIYYSQIVNDFQKGDIAEGYSVSREKKESFPLTVTSAQKNPTAFYLCASSLAGEGDTQYFGPGTRLTVL.

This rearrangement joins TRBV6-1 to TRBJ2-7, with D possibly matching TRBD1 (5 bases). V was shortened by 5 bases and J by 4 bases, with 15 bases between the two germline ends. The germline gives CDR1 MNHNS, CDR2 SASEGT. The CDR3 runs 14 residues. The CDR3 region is CASSRNQGSYEQYF. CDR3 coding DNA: TGTGCCAGCAGTAGAAATCAGGGTTCGTACGAGCAGTACTTC.

CDR3 sequence: CASSDTAGLAGLETQYF. The CDR3 coding sequence is TGTGCCAGCAGTGATACGGCCGGACTAGCGGGGTTGGAGACCCAGTACTTC. The genes are TRBV6-4 and TRBJ2-5, with TRBD2 identical over 12 bases. Germline V gene lookup returns CDR1 MRHNA and CDR2 SNTAGT. There are 17 residues in the CDR3. Trimming removed 3 bases from V and 5 bases from J; junction bases left unmatched: 10.

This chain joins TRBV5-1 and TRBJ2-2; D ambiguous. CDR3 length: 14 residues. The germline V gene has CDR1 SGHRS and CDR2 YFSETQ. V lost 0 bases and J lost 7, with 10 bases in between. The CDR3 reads CASSLEGWDGELFF. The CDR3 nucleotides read TGCGCCAGCAGCTTGGAGGGCTGGGACGGGGAGCTGTTTTTT.

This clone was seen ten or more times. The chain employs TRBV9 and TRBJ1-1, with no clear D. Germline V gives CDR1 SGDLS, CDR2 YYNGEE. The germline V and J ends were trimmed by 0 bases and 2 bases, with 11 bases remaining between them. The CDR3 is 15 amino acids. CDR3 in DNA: TGTGCCAGCAGCGTAGGATGGGGAACAAACACTGAAGCTTTCTTT. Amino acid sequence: CASSVGWGTNTEAFF.

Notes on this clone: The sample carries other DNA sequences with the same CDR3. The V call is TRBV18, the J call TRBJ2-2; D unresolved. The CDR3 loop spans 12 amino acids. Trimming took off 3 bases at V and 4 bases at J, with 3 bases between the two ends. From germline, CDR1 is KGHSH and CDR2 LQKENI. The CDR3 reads CASSPRTGELFF. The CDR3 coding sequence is TGTGCCAGCTCACCCCGCACCGGGGAGCTGTTTTTT.

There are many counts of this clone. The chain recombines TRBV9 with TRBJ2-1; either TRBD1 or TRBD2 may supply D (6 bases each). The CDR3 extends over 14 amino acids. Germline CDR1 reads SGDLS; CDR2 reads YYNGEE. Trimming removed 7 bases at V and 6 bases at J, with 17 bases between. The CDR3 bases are TGTGCCAGCGGAGGGGGAGACGGAAGCAATGAGCAGTTCTTC. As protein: CASGGGDGSNEQFF. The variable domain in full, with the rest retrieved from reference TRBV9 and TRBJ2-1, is DSGVTQTPKHLITATGQRVTLRCSPRSGDLSVYWYQQSLDQGLQFLIQYYNGEERAKGNILERFSAQQFPDLHSELNLSSLELGDSALYFCASGGGDGSNEQFFGPGTRLTVL.

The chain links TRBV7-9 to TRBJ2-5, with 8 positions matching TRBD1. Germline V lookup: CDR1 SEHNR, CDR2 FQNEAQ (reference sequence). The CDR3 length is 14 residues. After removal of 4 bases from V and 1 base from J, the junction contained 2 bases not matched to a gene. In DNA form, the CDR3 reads TGTGCCAGCAGCTCCGGGACAGGCCAAGAGACCCAGTACTTC. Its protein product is CASSSGTGQETQYF.

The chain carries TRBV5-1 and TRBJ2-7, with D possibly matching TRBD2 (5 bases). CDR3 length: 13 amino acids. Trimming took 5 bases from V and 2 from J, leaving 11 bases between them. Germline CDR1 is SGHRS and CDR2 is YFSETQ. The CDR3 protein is CASREDSAYEQYF. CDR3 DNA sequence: TGCGCCAGCAGAGAGGACTCGGCCTACGAGCAGTACTTC. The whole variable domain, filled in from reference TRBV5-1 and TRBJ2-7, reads KAGVTQTPRYLIKTRGQQVTLSCSPISGHRSVSWYQQTPGQGLQFLFEYFSETQRNKGNFPGRFSGRQFSNSRSEMNVSTLELGDSALYLCASREDSAYEQYFGPGTRLTVT.

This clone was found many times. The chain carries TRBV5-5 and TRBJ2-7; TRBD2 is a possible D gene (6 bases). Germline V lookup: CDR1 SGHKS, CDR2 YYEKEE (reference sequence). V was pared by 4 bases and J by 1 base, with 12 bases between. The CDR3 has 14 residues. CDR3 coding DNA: TGTGCCAGCAGCGTCAGGGAGGATTCCTACGAGCAGTACTTC. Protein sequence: CASSVREDSYEQYF.

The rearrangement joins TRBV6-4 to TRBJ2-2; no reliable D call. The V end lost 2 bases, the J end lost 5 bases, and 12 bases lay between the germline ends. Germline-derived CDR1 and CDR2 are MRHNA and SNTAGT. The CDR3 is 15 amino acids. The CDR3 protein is CASSDNGRGTGELFF. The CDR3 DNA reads TGTGCCAGCAGTGACAACGGGCGTGGAACCGGGGAGCTGTTTTTT.

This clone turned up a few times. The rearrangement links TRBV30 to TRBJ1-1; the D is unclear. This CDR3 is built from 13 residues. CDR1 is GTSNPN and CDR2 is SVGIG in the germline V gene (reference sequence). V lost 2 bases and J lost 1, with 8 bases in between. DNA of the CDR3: TGTGCCTGGAGTTACAAAAAGAACACTGAAGCTTTCTTT. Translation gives CAWSYKKNTEAFF.

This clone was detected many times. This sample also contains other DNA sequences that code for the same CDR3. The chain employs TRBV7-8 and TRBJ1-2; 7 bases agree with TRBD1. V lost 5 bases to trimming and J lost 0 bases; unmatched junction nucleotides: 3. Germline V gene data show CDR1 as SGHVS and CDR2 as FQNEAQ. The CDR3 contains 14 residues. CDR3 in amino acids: CASSQGTANYGYTF. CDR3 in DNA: TGTGCCAGCAGCCAGGGGACAGCTAACTATGGCTACACCTTC.

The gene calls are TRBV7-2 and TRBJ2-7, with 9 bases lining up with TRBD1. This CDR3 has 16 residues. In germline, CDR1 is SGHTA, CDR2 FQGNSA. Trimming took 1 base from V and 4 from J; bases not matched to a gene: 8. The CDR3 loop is CASSLGPPGQGYEQYF. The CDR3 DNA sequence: TGTGCCAGCAGCTTAGGTCCACCGGGACAGGGTTACGAGCAGTACTTC.

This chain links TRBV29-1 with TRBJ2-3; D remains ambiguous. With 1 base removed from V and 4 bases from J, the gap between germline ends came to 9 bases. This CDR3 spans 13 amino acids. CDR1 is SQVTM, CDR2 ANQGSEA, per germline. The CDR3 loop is CSVEVGRPDTQYF. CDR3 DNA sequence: TGCAGCGTTGAAGTTGGACGCCCAGATACGCAGTATTTT.

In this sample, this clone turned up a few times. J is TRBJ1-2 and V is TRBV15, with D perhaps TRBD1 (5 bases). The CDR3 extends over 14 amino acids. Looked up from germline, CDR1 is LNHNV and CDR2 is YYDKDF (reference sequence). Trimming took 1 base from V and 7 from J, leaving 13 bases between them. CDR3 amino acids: CATSRGGRDGGYTF. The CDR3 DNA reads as TGTGCCACCAGCAGAGGAGGGCGGGACGGTGGCTACACCTTC.

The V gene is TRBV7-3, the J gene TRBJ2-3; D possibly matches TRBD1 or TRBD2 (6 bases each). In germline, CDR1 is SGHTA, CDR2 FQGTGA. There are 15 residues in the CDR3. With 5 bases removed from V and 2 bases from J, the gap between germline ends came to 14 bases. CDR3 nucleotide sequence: TGTGCCAGCAGCGCGGACGGGGGCACCACAGATACGCAGTATTTT. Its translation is CASSADGGTTDTQYF.

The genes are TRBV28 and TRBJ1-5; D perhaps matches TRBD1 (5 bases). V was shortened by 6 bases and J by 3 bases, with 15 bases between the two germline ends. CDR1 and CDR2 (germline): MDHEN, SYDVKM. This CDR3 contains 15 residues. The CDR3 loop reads CASRRAGQNNQPQHF. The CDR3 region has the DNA TGTGCCAGCAGACGGGCGGGGCAGAACAATCAGCCCCAGCATTTT.

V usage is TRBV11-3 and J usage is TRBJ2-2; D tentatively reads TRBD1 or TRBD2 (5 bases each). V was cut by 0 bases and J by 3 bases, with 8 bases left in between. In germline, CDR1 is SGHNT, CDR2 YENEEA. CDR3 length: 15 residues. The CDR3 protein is CASSLDGTHTGELFF. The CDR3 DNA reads TGTGCCAGCAGCTTAGACGGGACGCACACCGGGGAGCTGTTTTTT.

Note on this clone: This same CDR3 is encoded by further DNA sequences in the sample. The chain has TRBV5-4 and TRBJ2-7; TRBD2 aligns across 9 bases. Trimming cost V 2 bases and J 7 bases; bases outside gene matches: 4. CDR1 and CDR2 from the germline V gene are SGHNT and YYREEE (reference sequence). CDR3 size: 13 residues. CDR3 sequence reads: CASSLAGGREQYF. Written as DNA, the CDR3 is TGTGCCAGCAGCTTAGCGGGGGGACGGGAGCAGTACTTC.

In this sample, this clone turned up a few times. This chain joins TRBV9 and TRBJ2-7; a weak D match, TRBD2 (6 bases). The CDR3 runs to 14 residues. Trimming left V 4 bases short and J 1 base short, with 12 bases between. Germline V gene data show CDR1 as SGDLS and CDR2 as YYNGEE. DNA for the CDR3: TGTGCCAGCAGCACCAGAGCGGGTTCCTACGAGCAGTACTTC. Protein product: CASSTRAGSYEQYF.

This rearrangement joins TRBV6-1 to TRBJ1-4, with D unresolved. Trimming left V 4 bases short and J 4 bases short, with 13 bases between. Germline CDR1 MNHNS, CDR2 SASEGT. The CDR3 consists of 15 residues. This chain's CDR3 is CASSVQGFGNEKLFF. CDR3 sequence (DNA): TGTGCCAGCAGTGTTCAAGGGTTCGGTAATGAAAAACTGTTTTTT.

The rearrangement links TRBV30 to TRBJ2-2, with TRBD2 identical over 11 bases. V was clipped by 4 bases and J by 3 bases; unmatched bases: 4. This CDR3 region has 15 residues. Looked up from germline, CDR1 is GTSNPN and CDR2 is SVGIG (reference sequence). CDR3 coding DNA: TGTGCCTGGACCGTACTAGCGGGGGACACCGGGGAGCTGTTTTTT. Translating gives CAWTVLAGDTGELFF.